One sample yielded the 31 T cell receptor beta chains listed below, sequenced in a study of a mutant IDH1 vaccine in newly diagnosed glioma. These receptors have no known antigen. Assay used: immunoSEQ multiplex PCR; TCRdb lists only in-frame clones, some missing. The table has about 54,000 clones, around 84% seen once. Time point noted: week 35, safety follow-up. Each dose of the vaccine consisted of 300 ug of mutant IDH1 20-mer peptide, with topical imiquimod. Sequencing was performed on PBMCs, taken from a glioma patient whose treatment included an IDH1 peptide vaccine. These receptors were collected from a woman in her late teens or twenties with glioma.

This CDR3 is CASSSQTGEQYF. DNA of the CDR3: TGTGCCAGCAGCTCTCAAACGGGCGAGCAGTACTTC. This chain uses TRBV7-9 with TRBJ2-7; D ambiguous. Trimming removed 4 bases from V and 6 bases from J, with 10 bases in between. The CDR3 loop spans 12 amino acids. Germline CDR1 SEHNR, CDR2 FQNEAQ (reference sequence).

This chain joins TRBV9 and TRBJ2-2; perhaps TRBD2 as D (6 bases). CDR1 and CDR2 (germline): SGDLS, YYNGEE. This CDR3 is built from 16 residues. The V gene lost 2 bases and the J gene lost 4 bases, with 15 bases spanning the gap. CDR3 in DNA: TGTGCCAGCAGCGTCCGACCCTTGGGGGGCACCGGGGAGCTGTTTTTT. It is translated as CASSVRPLGGTGELFF.

The CDR3 nucleotides are TGTGCCAGCAGTCAACAGGGGGCTGGAAACACCATATATTTT. Translating gives CASSQQGAGNTIYF. The V gene is TRBV11-3, the J gene TRBJ1-3, with 8 bases that match TRBD1. Germline CDR1 SGHNT, CDR2 YENEEA. This CDR3 contains 14 residues. V lost 6 bases and J lost 2; bases outside the gene matches: 3.

In DNA, the CDR3 is TGTGCCAGCAGTGCACAGGGGATCGGCAATCAGCCCCAGCATTTT. It is translated as CASSAQGIGNQPQHF. This chain links TRBV6-1 with TRBJ1-5; 7 positions match TRBD1. Germline trimming cut 4 bases from V and 2 bases from J; bases unmatched to any gene: 5. The CDR3 covers 15 residues. The germline V gene has CDR1 MNHNS and CDR2 SASEGT.

This chain connects TRBV11-2 to TRBJ1-2, with 7 bases fitting TRBD1. Germline lookup yields CDR1 SGHAT and CDR2 FQNNGV. V was clipped by 1 base and J by 4 bases; unmatched bases: 6. CDR3 size: 15 residues. The CDR3 is CASSLVPGGPYGYTF. The CDR3 DNA follows: TGTGCCAGCAGCTTAGTCCCAGGGGGGCCCTATGGCTACACCTTC.

This clone is a singleton in its sample. The chain uses TRBV5-6 and TRBJ2-1; D remains unclear. Looked up from germline, CDR1 is SGHDT and CDR2 is YYEEEE. The CDR3 contains 14 residues. V was pared by 0 bases and J by 1 base, with 5 bases between. CDR3 sequence: CASSLGSSYNEQFF. The DNA for the CDR3 is TGTGCCAGCAGCTTGGGGAGTTCCTACAATGAGCAGTTCTTC.

The sample holds one count of this clone. Sequence at one end of the junction differs from germline and may be a read error. The sample contains more than one DNA sequence encoding this CDR3. This CDR3 reads CASSSDTEAFF. The CDR3, as DNA: TGTGCCAGCAGTTCGGACACTGAAGCCTTCTTT. The chain combines TRBV2 with TRBJ1-1, with a possible D match to TRBD1 (5 bases). CDR1 SNHLY and CDR2 FYNNEI come from the germline V gene. This CDR3 comprises 11 residues. Using reference TRBV2 and TRBJ1-1 for the parts outside the CDR3, the full variable domain is EPEVTQTPSHQVTQMGQEVILRCVPISNHLYFYWYRQILGQKVEFLVSFYNNEISEKSEIFDDQFSVERPDGSNFTLKIRSTKLEDSAMYFCASSSDTEAFFGQGTRLTVV.

The V gene is TRBV11-3, the J gene TRBJ1-1; weak D call: TRBD1 (6 bases). There are 16 residues in the CDR3. The V gene lost 1 base and the J gene lost 4 bases, with 16 bases spanning the gap. The germline V gene has CDR1 SGHNT and CDR2 YENEEA. CDR3 region: CASSLVPTGTSTEAFF. The CDR3 DNA is TGTGCCAGCAGCTTAGTTCCTACAGGGACGAGCACTGAAGCTTTCTTT.

The chain is built from TRBV11-2 and TRBJ1-3; the D gene is possibly TRBD1 (5 bases). The germline V gene has CDR1 SGHAT and CDR2 FQNNGV. CDR3 length equals 14 residues. With 1 base removed from V and 4 bases from J, the gap between germline ends came to 8 bases. The CDR3 DNA is TGTGCCAGCAGCTTAGCAGGGTGGGGAAACACCATATATTTT. As protein: CASSLAGWGNTIYF.

This clone was detected only a few times. This sequence joins TRBV27 and TRBJ2-2, with D possibly matching TRBD2 (5 bases). From germline, CDR1 is MNHEY and CDR2 SMNVEV (reference sequence). The CDR3 has 12 residues. V lost 8 bases, J lost 6 bases, and 10 bases lay in between. CDR3: CASGRASGELFF. The DNA for the CDR3 is TGTGCCAGCGGGCGGGCATCCGGGGAGCTGTTTTTT.

The rearrangement links TRBV4-1 to TRBJ1-5; 9 bases fit TRBD1. CDR1 and CDR2 (germline): MGHRA, YSYEKL. The ends lost 5 bases at V and 9 bases at J; junction bases unmatched: 14. CDR3 length: 16 amino acids. As DNA, the CDR3 is TGCGCCAGCAGCTCCCTCGGACAGGGGATAGAAGGGCCCCAGCATTTT. It codes for CASSSLGQGIEGPQHF.

The CDR3 region has the DNA TGTGCCAGCAGCCAAGGGAGTATCTACGAGCAGTACTTC. Residues: CASSQGSIYEQYF. The rearrangement joins TRBV7-2 to TRBJ2-7, with TRBD2 as a possible D gene (5 bases). Germline CDR1 is SGHTA and CDR2 is FQGNSA. The CDR3 length is 13 residues. V lost 5 bases to trimming and J lost 3 bases, with 11 bases between them.

The gene calls are TRBV27 and TRBJ2-5, with D possibly TRBD2 on 6 matching bases. The J call may be wrong; the DNA end is better matched by TRBJ2-7. Germline V lookup: CDR1 MNHEY, CDR2 SMNVEV (reference sequence). This CDR3 spans 14 amino acids. Written as DNA, the CDR3 is TGTGCCAGCAGGCCAGAGGGAGGATTCTACGAGCAGTACTTC. Residues: CASRPEGGFYEQYF.

This clone was counted only a few times. The chain combines TRBV7-9 with TRBJ1-4, with D perhaps matching TRBD1 (5 bases). Trimming left V 0 bases short and J 3 bases short, with 11 bases between. Germline CDR1 and CDR2: SEHNR and FQNEAQ (reference sequence). The CDR3 extends over 16 amino acids. DNA for the CDR3: TGTGCCAGCAGCTTAGCGCGGGGGTTATCTAATGAAAAACTGTTTTTT. Its protein product is CASSLARGLSNEKLFF.

This clone was seen only a few times. The chain has TRBV13 and TRBJ1-1, with D unresolved. This CDR3 is built from 13 residues. In germline, CDR1 is PRHDT, CDR2 FYEKMQ (reference sequence). Between the trimmed V and J ends, which lost 6 bases and 3 bases, there was a span of 11 bases. The CDR3, as DNA: TGTGCCAGCAGTCCGCGACGCTACACTGAAGCTTTCTTT. It is translated as CASSPRRYTEAFF.

The chain has TRBV5-6 and TRBJ2-5, with 7 nucleotides matching TRBD2. The CDR3 has 15 amino acids. Trimming cost V 4 bases and J 2 bases; bases outside gene matches: 8. Germline lookup yields CDR1 SGHDT and CDR2 YYEEEE. The CDR3 sequence is CASSVGTKNQETQYF. CDR3 nucleotides: TGTGCCAGCAGCGTCGGGACTAAGAATCAAGAGACCCAGTACTTC. Filled out from reference TRBV5-6 and TRBJ2-5, the complete variable domain reads DAGVTQSPTHLIKTRGQQVTLRCSPKSGHDTVSWYQQALGQGPQFIFQYYEEEERQRGNFPDRFSGHQFPNYSSELNVNALLLGDSALYLCASSVGTKNQETQYFGPGTRLLVL.

The rearrangement links TRBV12-5 to TRBJ2-7, with 7 bases matching TRBD1. J gave up 2 bases and V 1 base, and 2 bases lay outside the gene matches. CDR3 length: 14 residues. The germline gives CDR1 LGHNT, CDR2 FRNRAP. CDR3 protein: CASGLADRPYEQYF. CDR3 nucleotide sequence: TGTGCTAGTGGTTTGGCGGACAGGCCCTACGAGCAGTACTTC.

This clone was counted a few times. The sample carries other DNA sequences with the same CDR3. The chain carries TRBV7-6 and TRBJ2-7; TRBD2 agrees at 10 bases. The CDR3 is 14 amino acids. Germline V CDR1 and CDR2: SGHVS, FNYEAQ. Unmatched junction bases numbered 3, after V lost 2 bases and J lost 5 bases. CDR3 in DNA: TGTGCCAGCAGCTTATCAGCGGGAGGGGACGAGCAGTACTTC. It encodes CASSLSAGGDEQYF.

This clone was seen more than once but under ten times. The V gene is TRBV2, the J gene TRBJ1-1, with D maybe TRBD1 (5 bases). This CDR3 spans 16 amino acids. Trimming stripped 3 bases from V and 2 bases from J, with 16 bases between. From germline, CDR1 is SNHLY and CDR2 FYNNEI. This chain's CDR3 is CASSDRGVWGNTEAFF. CDR3 DNA: TGTGCCAGCAGTGACCGAGGGGTTTGGGGAAACACTGAAGCTTTCTTT.

The gene calls are TRBV6-5 and TRBJ1-2; D perhaps matches TRBD1 (6 bases). V lost 5 bases to trimming and J lost 1 base, with 11 bases between them. The CDR3 consists of 14 residues. Germline V lookup: CDR1 MNHEY, CDR2 SVGAGI. The CDR3 reads CASSRTDVNYGYTF. CDR3 sequence (DNA): TGTGCCAGCAGTCGGACAGATGTTAACTATGGCTACACCTTC.

V gene TRBV9 combines with J gene TRBJ1-2; the match to TRBD1 covers 7 bases. Per the germline V gene, CDR1 is SGDLS and CDR2 is YYNGEE. The CDR3 has 13 residues. The trim removed 4 bases at V and 5 bases at J, leaving 5 bases unmatched. The CDR3 coding sequence is TGTGCCAGCAGCACCGACAGGGAATATGGCTACACCTTC. It translates to CASSTDREYGYTF.

V usage is TRBV11-2 and J usage is TRBJ1-3, with a weak D call TRBD1 (5 bases). Germline loops: CDR1 SGHAT, CDR2 FQNNGV. The length of the CDR3 is 14 residues. V was trimmed by 5 bases and J by 3 bases, leaving 11 bases between them. CDR3 residues: CASSPGGFGNTIYF. The CDR3 nucleotides read TGTGCCAGCAGCCCCGGGGGGTTTGGAAACACCATATATTTT.

The V call is TRBV5-1, the J call TRBJ2-1, with 11 positions matching TRBD2. Germline lookup yields CDR1 SGHRS and CDR2 YFSETQ. The CDR3 sequence is 15 residues long. The junction had 5 bases not matched to a gene; V was cut back by 4 bases and J by 5 bases. DNA for the CDR3: TGCGCCAGCAGCCATAGCGGGGGGGCTAACAATGAGCAGTTCTTC. Amino acids: CASSHSGGANNEQFF. Variable domain in full (rest from reference TRBV5-1 and TRBJ2-1): KAGVTQTPRYLIKTRGQQVTLSCSPISGHRSVSWYQQTPGQGLQFLFEYFSETQRNKGNFPGRFSGRQFSNSRSEMNVSTLELGDSALYLCASSHSGGANNEQFFGPGTRLTVL.

V gene TRBV27 combines with J gene TRBJ2-7; 8 bases agree with TRBD2. CDR1 and CDR2 from the germline V gene are MNHEY and SMNVEV (reference sequence). V lost 4 bases and J lost 2; bases outside the gene matches: 4. The length of the CDR3 is 14 residues. CDR3 amino acids: CASSYAGGPYEQYF. As DNA, the CDR3 is TGTGCCAGCAGTTACGCGGGAGGTCCCTACGAGCAGTACTTC.

The genes are TRBV6-1 and TRBJ1-5; D is unclear. The CDR3 loop spans 14 amino acids. Germline values: CDR1 MNHNS, CDR2 SASEGT. V lost 7 bases, J lost 0 bases, and 10 bases lay in between. The CDR3 bases are TGTGCCAGCAAGGGCCAGATTAGCAATCAGCCCCAGCATTTT. It yields the protein CASKGQISNQPQHF.

J is TRBJ2-7 and V is TRBV6-1; the D gene is possibly TRBD1 (6 bases). The CDR3 runs to 14 residues. Germline V gives CDR1 MNHNS, CDR2 SASEGT. The V gene lost 3 bases and the J gene lost 2 bases, with 11 bases spanning the gap. The chain's CDR3 is CASSDRQGPYEQYF. The CDR3 DNA follows: TGTGCCAGCAGTGACCGTCAGGGGCCCTACGAGCAGTACTTC.

This rearrangement joins TRBV6-6 to TRBJ2-1; D perhaps matches TRBD2 (6 bases). The CDR3 sequence is 14 residues long. The V and J ends lost 2 bases and 12 bases respectively, with 17 bases between them. CDR1 and CDR2 (germline): MNHNY, SVGAGI (reference sequence). The CDR3 nucleotides are TGTGCCAGCAGTTACGGAGGAGGGACTCCTGCGCAGTTCTTC. Encoded protein: CASSYGGGTPAQFF.

The CDR3 bases are TGTGCCAGCAGCCTACAGGGCATATCCTCCTACGAGCAGTACTTC. This sequence encodes CASSLQGISSYEQYF. The chain combines TRBV2 with TRBJ2-7; D is possibly TRBD1 (6 bases). The CDR3 is 15 amino acids. V was trimmed by 6 bases and J by 0 bases, leaving 15 bases between them. CDR1 and CDR2 from the germline V gene are SNHLY and FYNNEI. Full variable domain (missing parts from reference TRBV2 and TRBJ2-7): EPEVTQTPSHQVTQMGQEVILRCVPISNHLYFYWYRQILGQKVEFLVSFYNNEISEKSEIFDDQFSVERPDGSNFTLKIRSTKLEDSAMYFCASSLQGISSYEQYFGPGTRLTVT.

This clone is categorized as medium-sized. The chain uses TRBV30 and TRBJ1-1; 9 bases match TRBD1. V dropped 2 bases and J dropped 3; count of bases not matched to a gene: 10. Per germline, CDR1 GTSNPN and CDR2 SVGIG (reference sequence). CDR3 size: 16 residues. The CDR3 coding sequence is TGTGCCTGGAGTATTGGGACAGGGATAAGCCACACTGAAGCTTTCTTT. Amino acids: CAWSIGTGISHTEAFF.

The chain has TRBV11-2 and TRBJ1-2, with D perhaps matching TRBD1 (5 bases). CDR1 and CDR2 (germline): SGHAT, FQNNGV. Between the trimmed V and J ends, which lost 1 base and 2 bases, there was a span of 11 bases. CDR3 size: 15 residues. The CDR3 here is CASSLGRGRNYGYTF. The CDR3 DNA follows: TGTGCCAGCAGCTTAGGAAGGGGCCGCAACTATGGCTACACCTTC.

The chain has TRBV29-1 and TRBJ2-7, with 9 bases identical to TRBD2. Per the germline V gene, CDR1 is SQVTM and CDR2 is ANQGSEA. The CDR3 consists of 12 residues. V was clipped by 7 bases and J by 6 bases; unmatched bases: 7. The chain's CDR3 is CSGAGAGGEQYF. The CDR3 DNA reads as TGCAGCGGGGCAGGAGCGGGGGGCGAGCAGTACTTC.